Here is one T cell receptor (beta chain) with its context. Processing was applied to graft tissue in order to liberate intraepithelial and lamina propria lymphocytes. The sample comes from a study of graft-versus-host responses after intestinal transplantation. The data were produced by immunoSEQ multiplex PCR, yet TCRdb's version contains in-frame clones alone and is incomplete. The table shows around 37,000 clones, with around 90% occurring only once. In germline, CDR1 is LNHNV, CDR2 YYDKDF (reference sequence). The CDR3 covers 13 residues. V was trimmed by 0 bases and J by 4 bases, leaving 6 bases between them.

The sample here was ileum tissue, taken around seven months after intestinal transplant. This chain uses TRBV15 with TRBJ1-2; no firm D call. The origin of this receptor is a human patient who received an intestinal transplant, so some T cells may come from the graft donor. The CDR3 loop is CATSRDRTYGYTF. The DNA for the CDR3 is TGTGCCACCAGCAGAGATCGGACCTATGGCTACACCTTC.